This T cell receptor (beta chain) was sequenced in a study of cytomegalovirus exposure and HLA in healthy donors. On the study more broadly: Unique TCRs numbering around 85 million, obtained from HLA-typed donors, made up an early data release. The study, taken as a whole, reports: The productive fraction for most TCR beta V segments was about 87% or about 30% in an earlier analysis.

A multiplex PCR was run with 60 Vbeta primers and 13 Jbeta primers. The data were produced by immunoSEQ multiplex PCR, yet TCRdb's version contains in-frame clones alone and is incomplete. The sample lists 150,000 to 200,000 clones; less than 80% were seen once. Trimming cost V 3 bases and J 8 bases, with 16 bases left between them. Germline CDR1 is MNHNS and CDR2 is SASEGT. The length of the CDR3 is 14 residues. To note about this clone: The antigen remains undetermined.

Sequencing was carried out using PBMCs. The clonotype was recovered from a man aged 40-50 years in good health and CMV-seronegative. J is TRBJ1-2 and V is TRBV6-1; D remains unclear. The CDR3 sequence: CASSDGSITSGYTF. CDR3 nucleotide sequence: TGTGCCAGCAGTGATGGATCCATCACTAGCGGCTACACCTTC.